This T cell receptor (beta chain) was identified in a study of OX40 agonist ivuxolimab in advanced cancers. General study results and limits: The study found among the lowest clonal expansion in partial responders at 0.1-3.0 mg/kg.

V lost 3 bases and J 4 bases, leaving 13 bases between the germline ends. In germline, CDR1 is MDHEN, CDR2 SYDVKM. This CDR3 contains 15 residues. Exclusion applied to patients with autoimmune disease history or systemic immunosuppression. On this clone itself: Its antigen is undetermined.

Repertoires were generated with immunoSEQ multiplex PCR, while TCRdb's copy carries only in-frame clones and drops some. The data contain under 70,000 clones, approximately 84% of them singletons. The sequence came from an adult with an advanced solid tumor such as melanoma, head and neck, liver or kidney cancer. The source material was CD4+ or CD8+ T cells sorted from blood, sampled in a trial of the OX40 agonist ivuxolimab. V usage is TRBV28 and J usage is TRBJ1-5; a possible D gene is TRBD1 (5 bases). The CDR3 is CASSFVGEGNQPQHF. The CDR3 region has the DNA TGTGCCAGCAGTTTCGTAGGTGAGGGGAATCAGCCCCAGCATTTT.